What follows describes a single TCR beta chain. The germline gives CDR1 LGHNT, CDR2 FRNRAP. This CDR3 contains 15 residues. Trimming cost V 7 bases and J 6 bases; bases outside gene matches: 12. This record comes from a study of blood T cell repertoires in COVID-19. About the research overall: The United States, Italy and Spain supplied acute and convalescent COVID-19 samples. PBMCs, B-cell-depleted T cells, or T cells provided the cDNA or gDNA that made up the material.

Per the original methods: Amplified reference gene primers provided the basis for estimating nucleated cell counts. The assay was immunoSEQ multiplex PCR, and TCRdb's table has in-frame clones only and misses some. V, J and clone size reflect that table, while D and trimming were determined from the DNA. The table includes tens of thousands of clones, about 85% detected once. The sequencing sample was made of peripheral blood. This receptor was obtained from a man older than 75 with active or convalescent COVID-19. The V call is TRBV12-5, the J call TRBJ1-5, with TRBD1 identical over 7 bases. The CDR3 here is CASAFDRALGQPQHF. In DNA form, the CDR3 reads TGTGCTAGTGCCTTTGACAGGGCGTTGGGTCAGCCCCAGCATTTT.